This TCR beta chain was recorded in a study of neoadjuvant nivolumab and ipilimumab in lung cancer. Germline loops: CDR1 SGHVS, CDR2 FQNEAQ. There are 15 residues in the CDR3. Trimming removed 3 bases from V and 3 bases from J, with 14 bases in between. Points on this clone: Its target is not known.

General study points: From pretherapy to surgery, tumor richness and clonality rose with dual therapy. TCR richness and clonality were higher in tumors than adjacent uninvolved lung.

The method was immunoSEQ multiplex PCR; TCRdb's version includes in-frame clones alone and lacks a portion of them. The table has about 4,000 clones, 79% seen once. The TCR was taken from an adult with non-small cell lung cancer. The sequenced sample was peripheral blood, obtained after neoadjuvant nivolumab, alone or with ipilimumab, at or shortly before surgery. This chain uses TRBV7-8 with TRBJ2-5, with D possibly matching TRBD1 (5 bases). The CDR3 loop reads CASSFLGAGKETQYF. The CDR3 nucleotides read TGTGCCAGCAGCTTTTTAGGTGCAGGGAAAGAGACCCAGTACTTC.